This T cell receptor beta chain was captured in a study of T cells in Graves' hyperthyroidism and ophthalmopathy (dated by TCRdb to 2018 to 2020). With respect to the entire study: A discovery cohort of fewer than 110 patients, roughly 43 with Graves' ophthalmopathy and 55 to 60 with stable Graves' hyperthyroidism, was used to find distinguishing TCR V-J signatures. The study also compared thyroid tissue and blood T-cell repertoires from about six Graves' hyperthyroidism patients. TCR Vbeta CDR3 sequencing of 130 to 150 peripheral blood samples (approximately 44 ophthalmopathy, roughly 74 hyperthyroidism and approximately 17 progressor patients) is reported in the paper. An independent validation cohort of 18 to 20 hyperthyroidism patients and roughly 16 patients who later progressed to ophthalmopathy tested prospective prediction of ophthalmopathy. Following sampling, methimazole starting at 30 mg daily was given to hyperthyroidism patients, and high-dose intravenous methylprednisolone was given to ophthalmopathy patients. The roughly 94 discovery patients were randomly divided into training and test sets at a 7:3 ratio.

Exclusion was applied to patients with uncontrolled infections, other autoimmune diseases, pregnancy or lactation. Diagnoses relied on clinical symptoms, serum thyroxine and TRAb, thyroid ultrasound and orbital computed tomography. Trizol reagent was used to extract total RNA, and RNA quality was then checked on an Agilent 2100 Bioanalyzer. TCR beta CDR3 regions were amplified from RNA transcripts. The first round of RT-PCR for the TCR CDR3 was performed with the HTBI primer set and the Qiagen OneStep RT-PCR kit. A second multiplex PCR round built the libraries, followed by size selection and purification. Paired-end sequencing of the libraries was performed with 100 bp reads on an Illumina HiSeq2000. Processing in the source paper ran as follows. Raw data were processed with SOAPnuke, discarding reads with adapters, uncalled bases, mean Phred below 15, or no exact constant-primer or identifier match. High-quality paired reads were merged with COPE v1.2.5, and unique nucleotide sequences were defined as clonotypes. MiTCR v1.1 was used to align the clonotypes against IMGT TRBV, TRBD and TRBJ reference segments. The analysis was restricted to V-J combinations with a frequency above 0.0001, which together covered over 99% of the repertoires. The TCS score was defined as the ratio of F50 (clonal expansion) to E x V (chaos), calculated using BLOSUM62-based TCRdist between CDR3 peptides within each V-J. Welch's t-statistics and random forest reduced approximately 520 V-J features to under 15, which were used in a naive Bayes classifier (R e1071). The similarity between thyroid and blood repertoires was quantified using the Morisita-Horn index. TCRdb redid the processing of the public reads, applying fastp at Q25 and MiXCR, and retained in-frame beta chains. Rows are unified per CDR3 protein, each entry keeping the most common DNA and genes. These V and J calls originate from TCRdb's pipeline instead of the authors' own analysis. This sample lists about 510,000 distinct CDR3 sequences; 46% were detected once. Jointly, the top ten make up about two fifths of the sample.

Overall results and qualifications from the work: In cross-validation, a model built on a 13 V-J signature told ophthalmopathy apart from stable hyperthyroidism with over 85% sensitivity and about 81% specificity, and in testing the same model reached 80%/75%. No statistical method was used to fix the sample size in advance, and group allocation was not hidden from the investigators. Blood samples also contained most of the expanded thyroid clonotypes (frequency above 0.001), which suggests that blood repertoires may reflect thyroid immune responses. In validation, the model predicted progression to ophthalmopathy a median of approximately 6.3 months before onset, with approximately 68% sensitivity and about 75% specificity.

From its cysteine to its phenylalanine, the CDR3 spans 17 amino acids. Only CDR3 DNA remains: 51 bases, in frame from the first base. After removal of 2 bases from V and 3 bases from J, the junction retains 7 bases not matched to a gene. According to the germline V gene, CDR1 reads SGHVS and CDR2 reads FQNEAQ. This clonotype was observed at least ten times. The target of this receptor is not known. Base-call qualities are not available, and no considerably larger clone is one nucleotide away. Sequenced input: peripheral blood or thyroid tissue (not recorded which). This chain is built from TRBV7-8 and TRBJ2-7, and TRBD2 matches 13 of the central bases. The sequence was collected from an adult woman with Graves' disease, either hyperthyroidism or ophthalmopathy (not recorded which). The DNA sequence is TGTGCCAGCAGCTTAAATCTAGGGACTAGCGGGATCTACGAGCAGTACTTC. Its protein product is CASSLNLGTSGIYEQYF.